This T cell receptor beta chain is from a study of T cells in Graves' hyperthyroidism and ophthalmopathy. Amplified regions were TCR beta CDR3 sequences from RNA transcripts. First-round RT-PCR of the TCR CDR3 relied on the HTBI primer set. TCRdb re-derived calls from the multiplex PCR reads in MiXCR, one entry per CDR3 protein. The data hold 30,000 to 40,000 distinct CDR3 sequences, with 40% to 60% observed a single time. V shed 0 bases and J 8 bases; nucleotides not matched to a gene: 10. Germline CDR1 reads SGDLS; CDR2 reads YYNGEE. CDR3 length: 16 amino acids. Sequencing was performed on blood. The source of this sequence is a man in his forties with Graves' ophthalmopathy. The V call is TRBV9, the J call TRBJ2-1; 8 bases fit TRBD2. CDR3 protein: CASSVEYGRAGDEQFF. CDR3 nucleotides: TGTGCCAGCAGCGTAGAATACGGGAGGGCCGGGGATGAGCAGTTCTTC.